This T cell receptor beta chain was identified during a study of memory B cells and T cells in multiple sclerosis. CFSE-dim autoproliferating and CFSE-high non-proliferating T cells from unstimulated culture were sequenced separately. Replicate wells were pooled after 7 days of stimulus-free culture of approximately 50 million CFSE-labeled PBMCs. CFSE at 0.5 uM labeled the PBMCs, which were then cultured unstimulated. Produced via immunoSEQ multiplex PCR; TCRdb's table is partial and in-frame only. The profile covers 46,000 or so clones, with roughly 82% appearing a single time and 0.85% to 1.2% taken by the ten largest. V was shortened by 3 bases and J by 0 bases, with 14 bases between the two germline ends. Germline CDR1 is MGHRA and CDR2 is YSYEKL. The CDR3 runs 16 residues. A note on this clone: Its specificity is unknown. Other nucleotide sequences in the sample specify the same CDR3.

Sequences were obtained from PBMCs from blood kept in culture. V is TRBV4-1 and J is TRBJ1-2; possible D gene TRBD1, 6 bases. This sequence originates from a human donor with multiple sclerosis. The CDR3 spells CASSHPRDTTNYGYTF. The CDR3, as DNA: TGCGCCAGCAGCCATCCCCGGGACACTACTAACTATGGCTACACCTTC.